This T cell receptor (beta chain) was identified during a study of response to subunit inactivated influenza vaccine. Notes on the study in general: The authors offered the suggestion that each seasonal influenza vaccination recruits few new T cells.

TCRdb re-called the RT-PCR reads with MiXCR, one entry per CDR3 protein. The top ten clones hold 11% of a sample with 500,000 to 600,000 distinct CDR3 sequences, roughly 15% of them seen once. Germline trimming cut 0 bases from V and 4 bases from J; bases unmatched to any gene: 6. The CDR3 consists of 17 residues. From germline, CDR1 is SGHRS and CDR2 YFSETQ. Concerning this clonotype: The antigen is not known.

The sequencing here drew on PBMCs from blood, taken 12 days after vaccination. This receptor was obtained from a man aged 50 or older who received an inactivated influenza vaccine. The chain is built from TRBV5-1 and TRBJ2-3, with 12 nucleotides matching TRBD2. The CDR3 DNA reads as TGCGCCAGCAGCTTGGCCCCTAGCGGGAGGGCAGCAGATACGCAGTATTTT. It codes for CASSLAPSGRAADTQYF. Complete variable domain (other parts from reference TRBV5-1 and TRBJ2-3): KAGVTQTPRYLIKTRGQQVTLSCSPISGHRSVSWYQQTPGQGLQFLFEYFSETQRNKGNFPGRFSGRQFSNSRSEMNVSTLELGDSALYLCASSLAPSGRAADTQYFGPGTRLTVL.